The 6 T cell receptor beta chains below all came from one sample that was sequenced in a study of blood T cells in healthy people across ages. Then a second PCR, running roughly 7 to 11 cycles, was carried out with a sample-barcoded 5' primer and a J-beta primer mix. TCRdb processed the 5' RACE reads anew with MiXCR; each CDR3 protein has one entry. There are around 1,000,000 distinct CDR3 sequences in the sample; almost 25% occur only once, and approximately 0.79% lies in the top ten. This same sample was also part of a study on T cells of mothers and their children.

The sample comprised blood. The receptors originated from a girl aged 2 to 9 in good health.

This clonotype was observed a handful of times. The chain joins TRBV4-1 to TRBJ1-1, with D possibly being TRBD1 (6 bases). V lost 2 bases, J lost 8 bases, and 12 bases lay in between. CDR1 is MGHRA, CDR2 YSYEKL, per germline. The CDR3 is made up of 13 amino acids. CDR3 sequence: CASSQSVGGEAFF. CDR3 in DNA: TGCGCCAGCAGCCAAAGCGTTGGGGGCGAAGCTTTCTTT.

With respect to this clonotype: The junction and the germline gene differ at one end; a read error may be behind it. This sequence joins TRBV7-7 and TRBJ2-3; TRBD1 agrees at 7 bases. The germline CDR1 and CDR2 sequences are SSHAT and FNYEAQ (reference sequence). The CDR3 contains 16 residues. The CDR3 spells CASSLGGGSRTDTQYF. CDR3 DNA: TGTGCTAGCAGCTTAGGGGGCGGGTCGCGCACAGATACGCAGTATTTT.

In this sample, this clonotype turned up a few times. The V gene is TRBV27, the J gene TRBJ1-2; tentative D call: TRBD1 (5 bases). The V gene's germline CDR1 is MNHEY and CDR2 SMNVEV (reference sequence). V was clipped by 2 bases and J by 4 bases, with 11 bases between them. The CDR3 sequence is 14 residues long. The CDR3 region has the DNA TGTGCCAGCAGTTTAGGAGGGGTCGCCTATGGCTACACCTTC. Translation: CASSLGGVAYGYTF.

This chain connects TRBV4-1 to TRBJ2-5; weak D call: TRBD1 (6 bases). CDR1 and CDR2 (germline): MGHRA, YSYEKL. V was clipped by 0 bases and J by 5 bases, with 16 bases between them. The CDR3 spans 16 residues. The CDR3 DNA reads as TGCGCCAGCAGCCAAGATCCCGGCAGGGGACGTGAGACCCAGTACTTC. Translation: CASSQDPGRGRETQYF.

The genes are TRBV29-1 and TRBJ2-7; 9 positions agree with TRBD1. Germline-derived CDR1 and CDR2 are SQVTM and ANQGSEA. The CDR3 is 13 residues long. J gave up 5 bases and V 5 bases, and 7 bases lay outside the gene matches. In DNA form, the CDR3 reads TGCAGCGTTCCGGGACAGGGTGGCCACGAGCAGTACTTC. Translating gives CSVPGQGGHEQYF.

V gene TRBV11-2 combines with J gene TRBJ2-4; no definite D call. In germline, CDR1 is SGHAT, CDR2 FQNNGV. The CDR3 totals 13 residues. The V gene lost 5 bases and the J gene lost 2 bases, with 7 bases spanning the gap. As DNA, the CDR3 is TGTGCCAGCAGCCCGGTGACCAAAAACATTCAGTACTTC. Translation gives CASSPVTKNIQYF.